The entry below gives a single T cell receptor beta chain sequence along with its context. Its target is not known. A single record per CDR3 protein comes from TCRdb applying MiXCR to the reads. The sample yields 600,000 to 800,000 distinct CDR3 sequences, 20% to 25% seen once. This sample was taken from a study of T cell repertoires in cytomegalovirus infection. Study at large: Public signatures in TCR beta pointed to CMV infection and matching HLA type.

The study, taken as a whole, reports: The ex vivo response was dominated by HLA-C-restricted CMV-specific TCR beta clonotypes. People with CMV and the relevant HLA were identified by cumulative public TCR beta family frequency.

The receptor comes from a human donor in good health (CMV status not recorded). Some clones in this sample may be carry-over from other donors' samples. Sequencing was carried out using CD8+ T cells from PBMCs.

The CDR3 coding sequence is TGTGCCAGCTCACCACTCCCGGGGGGGCCTCCAACCGAGTCTACGCAGTATTTT. Its translation: CASSPLPGGPPTESTQYF. The chain has TRBV18 and TRBJ2-3; TRBD2 agrees at 8 bases. Germline loops: CDR1 KGHSH, CDR2 LQKENI. After removal of 1 base from V and 8 bases from J, the junction contained 17 bases not matched to a gene. The CDR3 sequence is 18 residues long.